The entry that follows covers one T cell receptor (beta chain) sequence. At one of its ends the junction is not consistent with the germline gene, which may arise from a read error. The data are from a study of blood T cell repertoires in COVID-19. Assay used: immunoSEQ multiplex PCR; TCRdb lists only in-frame clones, some missing. The data contain some 260,000 clones, about 80% of them seen just once; the ten biggest clones take up approximately 4.5%. Germline lookup yields CDR1 SGHRS and CDR2 YFSETQ. The CDR3 has 15 residues. Sequenced material: PBMCs or T cells enriched from blood (not recorded which). The sequence was obtained from a man aged 30 to 39 with acute COVID-19. V gene TRBV5-1 combines with J gene TRBJ2-1; TRBD2 agrees at 7 bases. CDR3 sequence: CASSLEGISGNEQFF. DNA for the CDR3: TGTGCCAGCAGCTTGGAGGGGATTAGCGGGAATGAGCAGTTCTTC.